These 27 T cell receptor beta chains came from one sample sequenced in a study of low-dose radiotherapy and immunotherapy resistance in tumors. With a V-primer adapter and a constant-region primer, TCRs were amplified for about 19 PCR cycles. TCRdb re-analysed the reads in MiXCR, keeping a single row per CDR3 protein. The data show some 52,000 distinct CDR3 sequences, around 35% seen once. Documented time point: after trial treatment. The sample's treatment: LDRT plus nivolumab, ipilimumab, low-dose cyclophosphamide and aspirin (RACIN trial). The starting material was PBMCs, obtained after low-dose radiotherapy plus immunotherapy. Every receptor here comes from a male donor with rectosigmoid adenocarcinoma.

Worth noting for this clonotype: A read error may produce the germline difference seen at one junction end. The CDR3 coding sequence is TGCGCCAGCAGCCAGATCCTTAGAGAGGCCCAGTACTTC. This translates into CASSQILREAQYF. V and J are TRBV4-1 and TRBJ2-5; no firm D call. The length of the CDR3 is 13 residues. The germline gives CDR1 MGHRA, CDR2 YSYEKL.

This clonotype was detected many times. Here the CDR3 reads CASSFLASGYEQFF. For the CDR3, the DNA is TGTGCCAGCAGTTTCTTGGCTAGCGGGTATGAGCAGTTCTTC. The chain couples TRBV27 to TRBJ2-1, with 8 nucleotides matching TRBD2. This CDR3 is 14 amino acids long. V trimming: 3 bases; J trimming: 8 bases; junction bases outside the gene matches: 6. Germline V gives CDR1 MNHEY, CDR2 SMNVEV (reference sequence).

A remark on this clonotype: A clone one base away is much larger, so this may be a read error. The V gene is TRBV7-9, the J gene TRBJ2-1; TRBD1 agrees at 8 bases. Losses at the gene ends were 1 base for V and 3 bases for J; bases not matched to a gene: 2. Per the germline V gene, CDR1 is SEHNR and CDR2 is FQNEAQ (reference sequence). The CDR3 covers 15 residues. The CDR3: CASSLGTGNYNEQFF. The DNA for the CDR3 is TGTGCCAGCAGCTTAGGGACAGGGAACTACAATGAGCAGTTCTTC.

This clonotype was recorded at least ten times. The chain has TRBV20-1 and TRBJ2-1; D not resolved. The CDR3 is 11 residues long. The germline V gene encodes CDR1 DFQATT and CDR2 SNEGSKA (reference sequence). V was cut by 5 bases and J by 7 bases, with 9 bases left in between. This chain's CDR3 is CSAESGNEQFF. The CDR3, as DNA: TGCAGTGCTGAATCTGGGAATGAGCAGTTCTTC.

This clonotype was observed a handful of times. The gene calls are TRBV27 and TRBJ1-1; TRBD1 is a possible D gene (5 bases). This CDR3 is built from 14 residues. Germline V gives CDR1 MNHEY, CDR2 SMNVEV (reference sequence). The V and J ends lost 7 bases and 1 base respectively, with 13 bases between them. The CDR3 protein is CASNIRVTNTEAFF. In DNA form, the CDR3 reads TGTGCCAGCAATATCAGGGTGACGAACACTGAAGCTTTCTTT.

This clonotype was seen many times. The gene calls are TRBV7-2 and TRBJ2-7; the match to TRBD2 covers 11 bases. Germline V CDR1 and CDR2: SGHTA, FQGNSA. This CDR3 has 18 residues. V lost 5 bases and J lost 3; bases outside the gene matches: 15. The CDR3 is CASSTLAGTSGKDYEQYF. CDR3 DNA: TGTGCCAGCAGCACACTCGCCGGGACTAGCGGCAAGGACTACGAGCAGTACTTC.

At least ten counts were recorded for this clonotype. This chain links TRBV21-1 with TRBJ1-1; the D segment call TRBD1 is taken from the table without a DNA check. TRBV21-1 is reported as a pseudogene. CDR3 size: 12 residues. DNA for the CDR3: TGTGCCACCCCCAGTCGGGGGGCTGAAGCTTTCTTT. Amino acid sequence: CATPSRGAEAFF.

J is TRBJ1-2 and V is TRBV28, with D unresolved. V lost 2 bases, J lost 3 bases, and 16 bases lay in between. The CDR3 spans 16 residues. Per the germline V gene, CDR1 is MDHEN and CDR2 is SYDVKM. The CDR3 here is CASSLGGLTPHYGYTF. The CDR3 nucleotides read TGTGCCAGCAGTTTAGGAGGACTTACCCCTCACTATGGCTACACCTTC.

This clonotype was found many times. This chain joins TRBV7-9 and TRBJ2-1; a possible D gene is TRBD1 (5 bases). CDR1 and CDR2 from the germline V gene are SEHNR and FQNEAQ (reference sequence). There are 12 residues in the CDR3. The V end was cut by 4 bases, the J end by 8 bases, with 9 bases between. The CDR3 DNA reads as TGTGCCAGCAGCTCAGGGTTCGATGAGCAGTTCTTC. It codes for CASSSGFDEQFF.

This clonotype was counted at least ten times. V usage is TRBV7-2 and J usage is TRBJ2-5; TRBD1 or TRBD2 may be the D gene (6 bases each). Germline CDR1 is SGHTA and CDR2 is FQGNSA. The V end was cut by 5 bases, the J end by 7 bases, with 17 bases between. The CDR3 covers 14 residues. The CDR3 bases are TGTGCCAGCAGCGAACAGGAGGGGGTCGGGACCCAGTACTTC. It translates to CASSEQEGVGTQYF.

The chain joins TRBV6-6 to TRBJ1-1; no definite D call. In germline, CDR1 is MNHNY, CDR2 SVGAGI (reference sequence). The CDR3 runs 16 residues. The ends were cut back, 2 bases at V and 2 bases at J, with 15 bases in the middle. The CDR3 nucleotides read TGTGCCAGCAGTTACGGTCAGGCATTAGGAAACACTGAAGCTTTCTTT. Translating it yields CASSYGQALGNTEAFF.

V usage is TRBV29-1 and J usage is TRBJ2-1; a possible D gene is TRBD1 (6 bases). The V gene lost 5 bases and the J gene lost 2 bases, with 10 bases spanning the gap. CDR3 length: 13 amino acids. In germline, CDR1 is SQVTM, CDR2 ANQGSEA. The chain's CDR3 is CSVQGLTYNEQFF. Here the CDR3 DNA reads TGCAGCGTTCAGGGGTTAACCTACAATGAGCAGTTCTTC.

Points on this clonotype: This sequence is one base from a far larger clone and is likely a read error. The chain uses TRBV12-3 or TRBV12-4 and TRBJ2-4, with TRBD2 as a possible D gene (5 bases). The V gene lost 5 bases and the J gene lost 13 bases, with 15 bases spanning the gap. The CDR3 has 12 amino acids. In nucleotides, the CDR3 is TGTGCCAGCAGTCAGCGGTACAATGAGCAGTACTTC. It codes for CASSQRYNEQYF.

This clonotype was observed a handful of times. The V and J genes are TRBV7-8 and TRBJ2-7; tentative D call: TRBD2 (5 bases). With 5 bases removed from V and 7 bases from J, the gap between germline ends came to 12 bases. The CDR3 covers 12 residues. Germline lookup yields CDR1 SGHVS and CDR2 FQNEAQ. The CDR3 nucleotides are TGTGCCAGCAGCCGAGGAGGTTGGGAGCAGTACTTC. Amino acids: CASSRGGWEQYF.

This clonotype has just a few counts. This may be a read error, as it is one base from a much larger clone. The rearrangement links TRBV20-1 to TRBJ1-4; 8 nucleotides line up with TRBD1. The CDR3 is 15 amino acids. J gave up 8 bases and V 6 bases, and 14 bases lay outside the gene matches. CDR1 and CDR2 from the germline V gene are DFQATT and SNEGSKA (reference sequence). The CDR3 loop reads CSAQPSTGVYEKLFF. CDR3 nucleotide sequence: TGCAGTGCCCAACCCTCGACAGGGGTCTACGAAAAACTGTTTTTT.

The chain recombines TRBV9 with TRBJ1-1, with D possibly being TRBD1 (6 bases). Germline assignment: CDR1 SGDLS and CDR2 YYNGEE. V gave up 0 bases and J gave up 6 bases, with 9 bases separating them. The CDR3 loop spans 13 amino acids. In nucleotides, the CDR3 is TGTGCCAGCAGCGTAGTGGAGGGGGCTGAAGCTTTCTTT. Encoded protein: CASSVVEGAEAFF.

Concerning this clonotype itself: A much larger clone differs by one base, so this may be a read error. The rearrangement uses TRBV28 and TRBJ2-1; TRBD1 or TRBD2 may be the D gene (5 bases each). This CDR3 is 15 amino acids long. The V gene's germline CDR1 is MDHEN and CDR2 SYDVKM. Trimming took 6 bases from V and 0 from J, leaving 12 bases between them. DNA of the CDR3: TGTGCCAGCAGCACCGGGACCAACTCCTACAATGAGCAGTTCTTC. It translates to CASSTGTNSYNEQFF. Full variable domain (outside the CDR3, taken from reference TRBV28 and TRBJ2-1): DVKVTQSSRYLVKRTGEKVFLECVQDMDHENMFWYRQDPGLGLRLIYFSYDVKMKEKGDIPEGYSVSREKKERFSLILESASTNQTSMYLCASSTGTNSYNEQFFGPGTRLTVL.

This clonotype was detected ten times or more. The V and J genes are TRBV7-3 and TRBJ2-2; 7 bases agree with TRBD1. CDR1 and CDR2 (germline): SGHTA, FQGTGA. V dropped 7 bases and J dropped 0; count of bases not matched to a gene: 2. CDR3 size: 14 residues. The CDR3 loop reads CASKGQPNTGELFF. The CDR3 DNA is TGTGCCAGCAAGGGACAGCCGAACACCGGGGAGCTGTTTTTT.

The chain links TRBV5-1 to TRBJ1-1, with TRBD1 identical over 7 bases. Trimming took 4 bases from V and 1 from J; bases not matched to a gene: 7. CDR1 and CDR2 (germline): SGHRS, YFSETQ. The CDR3 is 15 amino acids. Written as DNA, the CDR3 is TGCGCCAGCAGCCCTGGGGGGACAGCGAACACTGAAGCTTTCTTT. Protein sequence: CASSPGGTANTEAFF. The full variable domain, rest sourced from reference TRBV5-1 and TRBJ1-1, is KAGVTQTPRYLIKTRGQQVTLSCSPISGHRSVSWYQQTPGQGLQFLFEYFSETQRNKGNFPGRFSGRQFSNSRSEMNVSTLELGDSALYLCASSPGGTANTEAFFGQGTRLTVV.

This clonotype was detected ten times or more. This chain connects TRBV28 to TRBJ1-6; weak D call: TRBD1 (5 bases). V lost 10 bases and J 6 bases, leaving 13 bases between the germline ends. The CDR3 covers 13 residues. Germline CDR1 reads MDHEN; CDR2 reads SYDVKM. In nucleotides, the CDR3 is TGTGCCAACTCCGGGACGGGTAATTCACCCCTCCACTTT. Protein: CANSGTGNSPLHF.

The chain uses TRBV5-1 and TRBJ1-1; no clear D. Trimming removed 4 bases from V and 2 bases from J, with 12 bases in between. From germline, CDR1 is SGHRS and CDR2 YFSETQ. CDR3 size: 14 residues. The CDR3 protein is CASSPEGDNTEAFF. The CDR3 bases are TGCGCCAGCAGCCCCGAAGGAGACAACACTGAAGCTTTCTTT.

The genes are TRBV11-2 and TRBJ2-1; 8 nucleotides agree with TRBD2. V shed 5 bases, J shed 7 bases, and the junction held 10 bases outside the gene matches. Germline assignment: CDR1 SGHAT and CDR2 FQNNGV. The CDR3 runs 15 residues. As DNA, the CDR3 is TGTGCCAGCAGCCGAGCCACGGGGGGGGCTAATGAGCAGTTCTTC. The encoded protein is CASSRATGGANEQFF.

This clonotype came up once. The V and J genes are TRBV6-2 or TRBV6-3 and TRBJ2-5; the match to TRBD1 covers 9 bases. The CDR3 spans 17 residues. In germline, CDR1 is MNHEY, CDR2 SVGEGT. J lost 2 bases, V lost 5 bases, and 12 bases had no gene match. Here the CDR3 DNA reads TGTGCCAGCAGTGATGAAGGGGGGACAGGGAGTCAAGAGACCCAGTACTTC. This translates into CASSDEGGTGSQETQYF.

The chain's CDR3 is CASSGRTTASTDTQYF. CDR3 coding DNA: TGTGCCAGCAGCGGCAGGACCACTGCTAGCACAGATACGCAGTATTTT. The J gene is TRBJ2-3, the V gene TRBV7-6; D ambiguous. The CDR3 has 16 amino acids. The V and J ends lost 5 bases and 0 bases respectively, with 15 bases between them. The germline CDR1 and CDR2 sequences are SGHVS and FNYEAQ.

The J gene is TRBJ2-3, the V gene TRBV2; D not certain. V lost 8 bases and J 2 bases, leaving 17 bases between the germline ends. The CDR3 loop spans 15 amino acids. Germline CDR1 is SNHLY and CDR2 is FYNNEI. CDR3 DNA: TGTGCCAGCTACCAAATCGCCTATTCCACAGATACGCAGTATTTT. Translating it yields CASYQIAYSTDTQYF.

There are many counts of this clonotype. J is TRBJ2-5 and V is TRBV20-1, with a tentative D call TRBD2 (7 bases). The ends were cut back, 0 bases at V and 5 bases at J, with 16 bases in the middle. The germline CDR1 and CDR2 sequences are DFQATT and SNEGSKA (reference sequence). The length of the CDR3 is 15 residues. CDR3 loop: CSARDQGSGDETQYF. The CDR3 nucleotides read TGCAGTGCTAGAGATCAGGGGAGCGGGGATGAGACCCAGTACTTC.

The genes are TRBV28 and TRBJ1-1, with D possibly matching TRBD1 (5 bases). V lost 4 bases to trimming and J lost 3 bases, with 9 bases between them. This CDR3 is built from 13 residues. The germline gives CDR1 MDHEN, CDR2 SYDVKM. The CDR3 reads CASSWGGDTEAFF. The CDR3 DNA reads TGTGCCAGCAGTTGGGGAGGGGACACTGAAGCTTTCTTT.